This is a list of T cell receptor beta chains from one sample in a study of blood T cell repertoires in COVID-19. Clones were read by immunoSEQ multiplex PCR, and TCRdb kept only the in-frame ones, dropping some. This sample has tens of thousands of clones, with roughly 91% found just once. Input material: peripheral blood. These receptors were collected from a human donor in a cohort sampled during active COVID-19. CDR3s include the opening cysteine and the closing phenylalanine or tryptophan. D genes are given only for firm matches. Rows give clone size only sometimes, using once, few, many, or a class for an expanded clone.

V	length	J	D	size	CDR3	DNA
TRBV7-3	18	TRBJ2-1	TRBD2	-	CASSLVAGGLSSYNEQFF	TGTGCCAGCAGCTTAGTAGCGGGGGGGCTGAGCTCCTACAATGAGCAGTTCTTC
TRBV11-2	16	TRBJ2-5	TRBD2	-	CASSSLAEGTQETQYF	TGTGCCAGCAGCTCCCTAGCGGAAGGCACCCAAGAGACCCAGTACTTC
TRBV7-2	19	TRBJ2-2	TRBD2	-	CASSDRSHLAGGHTGELFF	TGTGCCAGCAGCGACAGGAGCCACCTAGCGGGGGGCCACACCGGGGAGCTGTTTTTT
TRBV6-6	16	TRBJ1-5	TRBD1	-	CASSYSTGGGNQPQHF	TGTGCCAGCAGTTACTCAACAGGGGGTGGCAATCAGCCCCAGCATTTT
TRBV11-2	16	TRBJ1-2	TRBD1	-	CASSLDAGQGQGGYTF	TGTGCCAGCAGCTTAGATGCGGGACAGGGTCAGGGTGGCTACACCTTC
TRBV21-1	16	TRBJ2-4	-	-	CASSVPTEQGINIQYF	TGTGCCAGCAGCGTACCAACGGAACAGGGGATCAACATTCAGTACTTC
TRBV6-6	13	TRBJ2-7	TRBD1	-	CASRQGQGYEQYF	TGTGCCAGCAGACAAGGACAGGGCTACGAGCAGTACTTC
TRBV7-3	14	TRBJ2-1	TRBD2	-	CASSPGGAYNEQFF	TGTGCCAGCAGCCCGGGGGGTGCCTACAATGAGCAGTTCTTC
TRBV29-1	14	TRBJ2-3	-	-	CSVQVGVRTDTQYF	TGCAGCGTCCAAGTCGGGGTTCGTACAGATACGCAGTATTTT
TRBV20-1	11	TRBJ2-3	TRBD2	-	CSATTTSTQYF	TGCAGTGCTACCACGACTAGCACGCAGTATTTT
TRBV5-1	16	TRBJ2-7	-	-	CASRFEDSGPSYEQYF	TGCGCCAGCAGGTTCGAGGATAGCGGTCCTTCCTACGAGCAGTACTTC
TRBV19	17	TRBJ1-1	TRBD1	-	CASSNRGRGLMNTEAFF	TGTGCCAGTAGTAACAGGGGTCGGGGGCTTATGAACACTGAAGCTTTCTTT
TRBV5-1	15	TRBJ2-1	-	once	CASSQAEAAYNEQFF	TGCGCCAGCAGCCAAGCGGAGGCGGCCTACAATGAGCAGTTCTTC
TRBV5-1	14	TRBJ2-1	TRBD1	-	CASSTGTDYNEQFF	TGCGCCAGCAGCACCGGGACAGACTACAATGAGCAGTTCTTC
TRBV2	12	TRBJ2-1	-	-	CASTLSYNEQFF	TGTGCCAGCACCCTTTCCTACAATGAGCAGTTCTTC
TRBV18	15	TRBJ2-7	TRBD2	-	CASSRTSGGIYEQYF	TGTGCCAGCTCGCGGACTAGCGGGGGGATCTACGAGCAGTACTTC
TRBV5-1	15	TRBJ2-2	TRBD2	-	CASRPGTSNTGELFF	TGCGCCAGCAGGCCCGGGACTAGCAACACCGGGGAGCTGTTTTTT
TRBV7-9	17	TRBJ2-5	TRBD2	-	CASSPDAGSGAEETQYF	TGTGCCAGCAGCCCCGACGCGGGTAGCGGGGCAGAAGAGACCCAGTACTTC
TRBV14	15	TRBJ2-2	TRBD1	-	CASSPSTGGGGELFF	TGTGCCAGCAGCCCTTCGACAGGGGGTGGCGGGGAGCTGTTTTTT
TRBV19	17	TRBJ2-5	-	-	CASSTKNRGLLRETQYF	TGTGCCAGTAGTACAAAAAACAGGGGACTTCTAAGGGAGACCCAGTACTTC
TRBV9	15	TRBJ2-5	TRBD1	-	CASSIMTGGQETQYF	TGTGCCAGCAGCATCATGACAGGGGGACAAGAGACCCAGTACTTC
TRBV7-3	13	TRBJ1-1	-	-	CASSPRRNTEAFF	TGTGCCAGCAGTCCGAGGAGGAACACTGAAGCTTTCTTT